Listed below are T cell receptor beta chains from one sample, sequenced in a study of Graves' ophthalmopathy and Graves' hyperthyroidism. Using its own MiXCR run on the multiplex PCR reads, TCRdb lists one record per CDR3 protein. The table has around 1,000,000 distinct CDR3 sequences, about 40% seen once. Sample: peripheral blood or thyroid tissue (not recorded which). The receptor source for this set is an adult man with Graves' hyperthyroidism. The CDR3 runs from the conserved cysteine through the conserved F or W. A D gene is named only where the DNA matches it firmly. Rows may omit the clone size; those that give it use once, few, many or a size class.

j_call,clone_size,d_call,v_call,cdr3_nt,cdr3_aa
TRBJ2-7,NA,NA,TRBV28,TGTGCCAGCAGGGCAAAGGGGTACGAGCAGTACTTC,CASRAKGYEQYF
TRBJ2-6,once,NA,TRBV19,TGTGCCAGTAAGGTTGGGTGGGTCGCCGACGTCCTGACTTTC,CASKVGWVADVLTF
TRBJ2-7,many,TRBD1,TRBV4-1,TGCGCCAGCAGCCAAGGTCCAGGACAGGGGGGCTCCTACGAGCAGTACTTC,CASSQGPGQGGSYEQYF
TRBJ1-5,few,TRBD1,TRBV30,TGTGCCTGGGCCCGAACAGGGGGCAATCAGCCCCAGCATTTT,CAWARTGGNQPQHF
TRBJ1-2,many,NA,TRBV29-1,TGCAGCGTGGGACGCCGAAGGGCCTTTAACTATGGCTACACCTTC,CSVGRRRAFNYGYTF
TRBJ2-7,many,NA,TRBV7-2,TGCGCCAGCAGCTTGTTAGGCAGGAGCTACGAGCAGTACTTC,CASSLLGRSYEQYF
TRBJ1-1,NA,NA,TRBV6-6,TGTGCCAGCAGTAAGGGCGGTTTCACTGAAGCTTTCTTT,CASSKGGFTEAFF
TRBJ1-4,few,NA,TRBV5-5,TGTGCCAGCAGCTTGCTGTCTAATGAAAAACTGTTTTTT,CASSLLSNEKLFF
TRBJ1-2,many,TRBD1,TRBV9,TGTGCCAGCAGCGTAGTGGCAGGGGGCAACTATGGCTACACCTTC,CASSVVAGGNYGYTF
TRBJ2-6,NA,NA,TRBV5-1,TGCGCCAGCAGCTTGGCCCCTGGGACACCACTATCTGGGGCCAACGTCCTGACTTTC,CASSLAPGTPLSGANVLTF
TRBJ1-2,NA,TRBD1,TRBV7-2,TGTGCCAGCAGCCAACAGGGACAGGGTTTTGGAGGCTACACCTTC,CASSQQGQGFGGYTF
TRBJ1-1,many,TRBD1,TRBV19,TGTGCCAGTAGTATGTACGAGGGACAGACAACGAACACTGAAGCTTTCTTT,CASSMYEGQTTNTEAFF
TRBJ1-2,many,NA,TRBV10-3,TGTGCCATCAAGAGGGGACTCCCAGCTAACTATGGCTACACCTTC,CAIKRGLPANYGYTF
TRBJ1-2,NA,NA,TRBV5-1,TGCGCCAGCAGCTTGTCGTCAGGAGGGGGCTACACCTTC,CASSLSSGGGYTF
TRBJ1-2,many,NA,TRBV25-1,TGTGCCAGCAGTGATTGGGGCAGACCTAACTATGGCTACACCTTC,CASSDWGRPNYGYTF
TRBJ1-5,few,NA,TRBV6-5,TGTGCCAGCGGACATCGGGGGGATCAGCCCCAGCATTTT,CASGHRGDQPQHF
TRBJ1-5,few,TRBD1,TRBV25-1,TGTGCCAGCGCTCCACAGGGGGGTCAGCCCCAGCATTTT,CASAPQGGQPQHF
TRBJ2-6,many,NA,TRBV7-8,TGTGCCAGCAGCTTAGCGGGGACAAGCTCTGGGGCCAACGTCCTGACTTTC,CASSLAGTSSGANVLTF
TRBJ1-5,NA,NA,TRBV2,TGTGCCAGCAGACAGGTCTACAATCAGCCCCAGCATTTT,CASRQVYNQPQHF
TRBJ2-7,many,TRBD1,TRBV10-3,TGTGCCATCAGTGAGGTCAGGACAGGGATTATCTACGAGCAGTACTTC,CAISEVRTGIIYEQYF
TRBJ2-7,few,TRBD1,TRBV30,TGTGCCTCAGAGGACAGGGACTACGAGCAGTACTTC,CASEDRDYEQYF
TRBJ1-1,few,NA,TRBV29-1,TGCAGCGCGGGGGGGGCGCCGGGGGGCACTGAAGCTTTCTTT,CSAGGAPGGTEAFF
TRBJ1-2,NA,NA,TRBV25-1,TGTGCCAGCAGTTTAACCCCAGACCGATCGAGGGGCTACACCTTC,CASSLTPDRSRGYTF
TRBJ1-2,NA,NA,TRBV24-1,TGTGCCACCAGTGATTACCAGGGGTACGGGGGCTATGGCTACACCTTC,CATSDYQGYGGYGYTF
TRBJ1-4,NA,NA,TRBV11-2,TGTGCCAGCAGCGCCACCGGGACACTAAAAGAAAAACCGTTTTTT,CASSATGTLKEKPFF
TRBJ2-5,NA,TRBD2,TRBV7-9,TGTGCCAGCAGCTTAGGGGGTCGAGCGGGAGGGCAAGAGACCCAGTACTTC,CASSLGGRAGGQETQYF
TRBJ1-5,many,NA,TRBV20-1,TGCAGTGCTAGAGATCGTCTTCGAGGGTTCAATCAGCCCCAGCATTTT,CSARDRLRGFNQPQHF
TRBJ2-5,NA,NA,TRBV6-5,TGTGCCAGCAGCCAGGGCCGTAGTTACCAAGAGACCCAGTACTTC,CASSQGRSYQETQYF
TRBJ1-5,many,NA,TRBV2,TGTGCCAGCAGGGTGGACGGAGATCAGCCCCAGCATTTT,CASRVDGDQPQHF
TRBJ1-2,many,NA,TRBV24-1,TGTGCCACCAGTGACCGAACCCCGGAGGAGGGCTACACCTTC,CATSDRTPEEGYTF
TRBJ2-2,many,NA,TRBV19,TGTGCCAGTAGTATTGCTGCAAACACCGGGGAGCTGTTTTTT,CASSIAANTGELFF
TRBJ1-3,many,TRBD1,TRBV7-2,TGTGCCAGCAGCCGGGACAGCAGCTCTGGAAACACCATATATTTT,CASSRDSSSGNTIYF
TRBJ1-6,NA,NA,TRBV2,TGTGCCAGCAGTGGGAGGGCTGGAGCACCCCTCCACTTT,CASSGRAGAPLHF
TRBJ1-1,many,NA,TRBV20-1,TGCAGTCTTAGGGGAGCGGCTGAAGCTTTCTTT,CSLRGAAEAFF
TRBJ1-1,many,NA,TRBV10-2,TGCGCCAGCAGTGAGGGGCGTCTTACTGAAGCTTTCTTT,CASSEGRLTEAFF
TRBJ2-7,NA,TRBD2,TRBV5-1,TGCGCCAGCAGCTTAACTAGCGGGGGCCTTCCCTACGAGCAGTACTTC,CASSLTSGGLPYEQYF
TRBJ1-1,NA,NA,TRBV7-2,TGTGCCAGCAGCCGACCGGGTGGGATGAACACTGAAGCTTTCTTT,CASSRPGGMNTEAFF
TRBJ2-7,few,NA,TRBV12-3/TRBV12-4,TGTGCCAGCAGTAATTACAGGGTGGGTGACGAGCAGTACTTC,CASSNYRVGDEQYF
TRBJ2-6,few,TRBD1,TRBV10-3,TGTGCCAGCAGAACCCGGGACAGGGGTTCCGGGGCCAACGTCCTGACTTTC,CASRTRDRGSGANVLTF
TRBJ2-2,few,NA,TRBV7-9,TGTGCCAGCAGCTCCCGCCCGGGGCTGTTTTTT,CASSSRPGLFF
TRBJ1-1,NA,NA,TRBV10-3,TGTGCCAGCAGTTTGGGTCTCGGACGGAAAAACACTGAAGCTTTCTTT,CASSLGLGRKNTEAFF
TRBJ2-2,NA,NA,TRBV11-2,TGTGCCAGCACCTCACATGGAAGCGTCGGGGAGCTGTTTTTT,CASTSHGSVGELFF
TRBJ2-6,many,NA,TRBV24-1,TGTGCCACCAGTTCAAACCCCGCAGGACCTGGGGCCAACGTCCTGACTTTC,CATSSNPAGPGANVLTF
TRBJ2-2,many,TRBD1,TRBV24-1,TGTGCCACCGGGCCCACGGGACAGGGGAACACCGGGGAGCTGTTTTTT,CATGPTGQGNTGELFF
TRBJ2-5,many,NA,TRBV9,TGTGCCAGCAGCGTAGAACCTGGTCAGGAGACCCAGTACTTC,CASSVEPGQETQYF
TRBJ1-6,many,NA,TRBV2,TGTGCCAGCAAAGGGACAACTAATTCACCCCTCCACTTT,CASKGTTNSPLHF
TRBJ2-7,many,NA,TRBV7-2,TGTGCCAGCAGCTTAGCCGGGACGAGGGCGGCCGAGCAGTACTTC,CASSLAGTRAAEQYF
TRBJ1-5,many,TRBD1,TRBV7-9,TGTGCCAGCAGCTTAGAAACAGGGGGCGGGAATCAGCCCCAGCATTTT,CASSLETGGGNQPQHF
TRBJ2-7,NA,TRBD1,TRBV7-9,TGTGCCAGCAACACCGGGACAGAGCACTACGAGCAGTACTTC,CASNTGTEHYEQYF
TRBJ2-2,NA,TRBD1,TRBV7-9,TGTGCCAGCAGCTCCACGACAGGGGTGAACACCGGGGAGCTGTTTTTT,CASSSTTGVNTGELFF
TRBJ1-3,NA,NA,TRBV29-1,TGCAGCGTTGACAACGTGGGGGACACCATATATTTT,CSVDNVGDTIYF